This entry lists 29 T cell receptor beta chains sequenced from one sample in a study of CD8+ T cells in alopecia areata. Sequencing relied on a cDNA template that was reverse transcribed from extracted RNA. Sequencing used immunoSEQ multiplex PCR; TCRdb keeps in-frame clones, though not all of them. The data show about 140,000 clones, 40% to 55% seen once. The sample consisted of CD4+ T cells sorted from blood, taken at week 0. All receptors derive from a human donor with alopecia areata.

This chain connects TRBV6-5 to TRBJ2-6; D unclear. Germline V gene data show CDR1 as MNHEY and CDR2 as SVGAGI. Between the trimmed V and J ends, which lost 5 bases and 2 bases, there was a span of 10 bases. The CDR3 has 15 amino acids. CDR3 region: CASSLQSPGANVLTF. CDR3 DNA sequence: TGTGCCAGCAGTCTACAATCCCCTGGGGCCAACGTCCTGACTTTC.

J is TRBJ1-1 and V is TRBV25-1; 8 nucleotides agree with TRBD1. The CDR3 extends over 14 amino acids. The V gene's germline CDR1 is MGHDK and CDR2 SYGVNS. V was pared by 6 bases and J by 8 bases, with 11 bases of the junction left unmatched. DNA of the CDR3: TGTGCCAGCAGCCTCGGACAGGGTGTGGGGGAAGCTTTCTTT. This sequence encodes CASSLGQGVGEAFF.

This chain joins TRBV13 and TRBJ2-3; 13 nucleotides align to TRBD2. The V gene's germline CDR1 is PRHDT and CDR2 FYEKMQ (reference sequence). This CDR3 is 17 amino acids long. V shed 5 bases, J shed 5 bases, and the junction held 10 bases outside the gene matches. The CDR3 protein is CASSPGTSGILGDTQYF. CDR3 bases: TGTGCCAGCAGCCCGGGGACTAGCGGGATACTAGGAGATACGCAGTATTTT.

There are a few counts of this clone. This chain joins TRBV14 and TRBJ1-1, with D hard to call. Germline V gene sequence: CDR1 SGHDN, CDR2 FVKESK. The ends were cut back, 3 bases at V and 5 bases at J, with 4 bases in the middle. This CDR3 region has 11 residues. The CDR3 sequence is CASSHRTEAFF. CDR3 nucleotide sequence: TGTGCCAGCAGCCACAGAACTGAAGCTTTCTTT.

The CDR3 sequence is CATSRGGDYGYTF. CDR3 nucleotides: TGTGCCACCAGCAGAGGGGGGGACTATGGCTACACCTTC. V and J are TRBV15 and TRBJ1-2; possibly TRBD1 for D (5 bases). The CDR3 loop spans 13 amino acids. Germline CDR1 and CDR2: LNHNV and YYDKDF (reference sequence). The V and J ends lost 1 base and 3 bases respectively, with 6 bases between them.

The chain carries TRBV30 and TRBJ1-4; 11 bases map to TRBD1. The V gene's germline CDR1 is GTSNPN and CDR2 SVGIG (reference sequence). The CDR3 is 14 amino acids. The V gene end was trimmed by 5 bases and the J gene end by 11 bases; junction bases not matched to a gene: 10. CDR3 sequence: CAWEGTGGRGKLFF. The CDR3 DNA reads TGTGCCTGGGAAGGGACAGGGGGGCGGGGGAAACTGTTTTTT.

This sequence joins TRBV5-1 and TRBJ2-7, with D tentatively TRBD2 (5 bases). The germline V gene has CDR1 SGHRS and CDR2 YFSETQ. The V and J ends lost 2 bases and 7 bases respectively, with 19 bases between them. The CDR3 sequence is 15 residues long. DNA for the CDR3: TGCGCCAGCAGCTTTCAAGGACCCCGCGGAGGTGAGCAGTACTTC. Its translation is CASSFQGPRGGEQYF.

The genes are TRBV30 and TRBJ2-7; possible D gene TRBD2, 7 bases. V gave up 3 bases and J gave up 0 bases, with 15 bases separating them. Germline V CDR1 and CDR2: GTSNPN, SVGIG (reference sequence). The CDR3 has 15 amino acids. The CDR3 DNA sequence: TGTGCCTGGAGGACCGGGGGGCTAAGCTCCTACGAGCAGTACTTC. Translation gives CAWRTGGLSSYEQYF.

The rearrangement uses TRBV28 and TRBJ2-7; D remains unclear. CDR3 length equals 12 residues. Trimming stripped 5 bases from V and 4 bases from J, with 9 bases between. Germline assignment: CDR1 MDHEN and CDR2 SYDVKM. The CDR3 DNA sequence: TGTGCCAGCAGTCTCCAGAGTTACGAGCAGTACTTC. Its translation is CASSLQSYEQYF. The variable domain in full, with the rest retrieved from reference TRBV28 and TRBJ2-7, is DVKVTQSSRYLVKRTGEKVFLECVQDMDHENMFWYRQDPGLGLRLIYFSYDVKMKEKGDIPEGYSVSREKKERFSLILESASTNQTSMYLCASSLQSYEQYFGPGTRLTVT.

The chain uses TRBV25-1 and TRBJ2-7; the D is unclear. Looked up from germline, CDR1 is MGHDK and CDR2 is SYGVNS. This CDR3 has 11 residues. V was pared by 4 bases and J by 2 bases, with 3 bases between. As DNA, the CDR3 is TGTGCCAGCAGTGTTACCTACGAGCAGTACTTC. This sequence encodes CASSVTYEQYF.

This clone was recorded a few times. V gene TRBV29-1 combines with J gene TRBJ1-2; D is undetermined. CDR3 length equals 14 residues. V was trimmed by 6 bases and J by 5 bases, leaving 19 bases between them. Germline-derived CDR1 and CDR2 are SQVTM and ANQGSEA. CDR3 amino acids: CSVAPRLAGYGYTF. In DNA, the CDR3 is TGCAGCGTCGCGCCCCGACTGGCTGGGTATGGCTACACCTTC. Looking up the rest from reference TRBV29-1 and TRBJ1-2 gives the full variable domain: SAVISQKPSRDICQRGTSLTIQCQVDSQVTMMFWYRQQPGQSLTLIATANQGSEATYESGFVIDKFPISRPNLTFSTLTVSNMSPEDSSIYLCSVAPRLAGYGYTFGSGTRLTVV.

This clone turned up a few times. The chain joins TRBV9 to TRBJ2-3, with D possibly being TRBD1 (5 bases). This CDR3 is 16 amino acids long. Germline assignment: CDR1 SGDLS and CDR2 YYNGEE. Trimming stripped 0 bases from V and 2 bases from J, with 13 bases between. CDR3 residues: CASSVGGRVSTDTQYF. Here the CDR3 DNA reads TGTGCCAGCAGCGTAGGTGGCAGGGTTTCCACAGATACGCAGTATTTT.

A single count supports this clone. This chain uses TRBV2 with TRBJ2-4; 7 nucleotides agree with TRBD1. Germline V lookup: CDR1 SNHLY, CDR2 FYNNEI. J lost 4 bases, V lost 3 bases, and 6 bases had no gene match. The CDR3 has 15 residues. The chain's CDR3 is CASSDGTVRKNIQYF. The CDR3 DNA reads TGTGCCAGCAGTGATGGGACAGTCCGGAAAAACATTCAGTACTTC. The variable domain in full, completed from reference TRBV2 and TRBJ2-4, reads EPEVTQTPSHQVTQMGQEVILRCVPISNHLYFYWYRQILGQKVEFLVSFYNNEISEKSEIFDDQFSVERPDGSNFTLKIRSTKLEDSAMYFCASSDGTVRKNIQYFGAGTRLSVL.

CDR3 region: CAISEHEVGYTF. The CDR3 nucleotides are TGTGCCATCAGTGAGCACGAGGTCGGCTACACCTTC. The chain employs TRBV10-3 and TRBJ1-2; no firm D call. Between the trimmed V and J ends, which lost 2 bases and 8 bases, there was a span of 9 bases. The CDR3 is 12 amino acids. Germline loops: CDR1 ENHRY, CDR2 SYGVKD.

To note about this clone: This specimen includes other DNA sequences encoding the same CDR3. The chain carries TRBV18 and TRBJ1-1, with a possible D match to TRBD1 (6 bases). Trimming took 1 base from V and 0 from J, leaving 9 bases between them. Germline CDR1 reads KGHSH; CDR2 reads LQKENI. CDR3 length: 15 amino acids. CDR3 nucleotides: TGTGCCAGCTCACCACGGGGGCGCATGAACACTGAAGCTTTCTTT. It encodes CASSPRGRMNTEAFF.

The V call is TRBV7-9, the J call TRBJ2-5, with 7 bases matching TRBD1. The CDR3 is 13 residues long. Germline loops: CDR1 SEHNR, CDR2 FQNEAQ (reference sequence). V was clipped by 9 bases and J by 5 bases; unmatched bases: 9. CDR3 protein: CARPDRAEETQYF. CDR3 in DNA: TGTGCCAGGCCCGACAGGGCCGAGGAGACCCAGTACTTC.

V is TRBV4-2 and J is TRBJ1-2; 10 bases agree with TRBD1. The V gene's germline CDR1 is LGHNA and CDR2 YNFKEQ. V lost 4 bases and J lost 9; bases outside the gene matches: 5. The CDR3 contains 13 residues. This CDR3 is CASSPGQGTSYTF. The CDR3, as DNA: TGTGCCAGCAGCCCGGGACAGGGGACGAGCTACACCTTC.

The V and J genes are TRBV29-1 and TRBJ1-5; tentatively, D is TRBD1 (6 bases). CDR3 length: 13 residues. Trimming removed 4 bases at V and 0 bases at J, with 7 bases between. Germline V gives CDR1 SQVTM, CDR2 ANQGSEA. CDR3 region: CSVAGDSNQPQHF. CDR3 sequence (DNA): TGCAGCGTTGCAGGGGATAGCAATCAGCCCCAGCATTTT.

The chain is built from TRBV7-9 and TRBJ2-1, with a weak D call TRBD1 (6 bases). Germline CDR1 and CDR2: SEHNR and FQNEAQ (reference sequence). Trimming took 2 bases from V and 2 from J, leaving 10 bases between them. CDR3 length: 15 residues. The CDR3 protein is CASSLRQGTYNEQFF. DNA of the CDR3: TGTGCCAGCAGCTTAAGGCAGGGGACCTACAATGAGCAGTTCTTC.

The genes are TRBV29-1 and TRBJ2-7, with TRBD1 as a possible D gene (6 bases). V gave up 8 bases and J gave up 2 bases, with 13 bases separating them. Germline lookup yields CDR1 SQVTM and CDR2 ANQGSEA. The CDR3 loop spans 12 amino acids. Written as DNA, the CDR3 is TGCAGCTTCCGGGACACCACCTACGAGCAGTACTTC. It codes for CSFRDTTYEQYF.

This chain uses TRBV6-5 with TRBJ1-5; D gene unclear. The CDR3 covers 13 residues. Trimming took off 0 bases at V and 5 bases at J, with 5 bases between the two ends. CDR1 and CDR2 (germline): MNHEY, SVGAGI. The CDR3 DNA reads as TGTGCCAGCAGTTACTCGATCGATCAGCCCCAGCATTTT. Translation: CASSYSIDQPQHF.

This chain uses TRBV30 with TRBJ2-2; D may correspond to TRBD1 or TRBD2 (5 bases each). Trimming took 1 base from V and 2 from J, leaving 11 bases between them. CDR1 and CDR2 from the germline V gene are GTSNPN and SVGIG (reference sequence). This CDR3 region has 15 residues. The CDR3 protein is CAWSDGTGNTGELFF. As DNA, the CDR3 is TGTGCCTGGAGTGACGGGACCGGAAACACCGGGGAGCTGTTTTTT.

J is TRBJ1-2 and V is TRBV28, with 7 bases that match TRBD1. The CDR3 contains 15 residues. Germline V gene data show CDR1 as MDHEN and CDR2 as SYDVKM. The junction had 8 bases not matched to a gene; V was cut back by 3 bases and J by 4 bases. Here the CDR3 DNA reads TGTGCCAGCAGTTTTAGGTCCGGGACAGCCTATGGCTACACCTTC. Protein product: CASSFRSGTAYGYTF.

DNA for the CDR3: TGTGCCAGCAGCCCCGTAGCGGGAGGGTTTAACAATGAGCAGTTCTTC. Its translation is CASSPVAGGFNNEQFF. This rearrangement joins TRBV7-2 to TRBJ2-1; 11 nucleotides line up with TRBD2. V was clipped by 5 bases and J by 5 bases; unmatched bases: 8. The CDR3 is 16 amino acids. Germline V gives CDR1 SGHTA, CDR2 FQGNSA.

This rearrangement joins TRBV7-3 to TRBJ2-3; 11 positions match TRBD2. Germline CDR1 and CDR2: SGHTA and FQGTGA. V was pared by 1 base and J by 6 bases, with 6 bases of the junction left unmatched. This CDR3 spans 16 amino acids. CDR3 DNA sequence: TGTGCCAGCAGCTTAATAGCGGGAGGGACGGGGGATACGCAGTATTTT. Protein: CASSLIAGGTGDTQYF.

The genes are TRBV2 and TRBJ2-7; D unresolved. Trimming pared 3 bases from V and 3 bases from J, leaving 9 bases between. Germline CDR1 and CDR2: SNHLY and FYNNEI. CDR3 length: 13 amino acids. CDR3 coding DNA: TGTGCCAGCAGTGAGTTCGGCAGCTACGAGCAGTACTTC. Residues: CASSEFGSYEQYF.

This chain connects TRBV5-4 to TRBJ1-1; 9 nucleotides match TRBD1. The CDR3 sequence is 14 residues long. Germline V CDR1 and CDR2: SGHNT, YYREEE (reference sequence). The V segment lost 2 bases and the J segment 11 bases; nucleotides outside the gene matches: 10. The CDR3 region has the DNA TGTGCCAGCAGCTTCAAGGGACAGGGCCTTGCGGCTTTCTTT. It translates to CASSFKGQGLAAFF.

V is TRBV4-3 and J is TRBJ2-1; D remains unclear. With 6 bases removed from V and 1 base from J, the gap between germline ends came to 16 bases. The germline CDR1 and CDR2 sequences are LGHNA and YSLEER. This CDR3 spans 16 amino acids. The CDR3 DNA sequence: TGCGCCAGCAGTCCTCGTCTACCCCGATCCTACAATGAGCAGTTCTTC. Protein: CASSPRLPRSYNEQFF.

The chain uses TRBV27 and TRBJ2-3; 14 bases map to TRBD2. Per germline, CDR1 MNHEY and CDR2 SMNVEV (reference sequence). The CDR3 extends over 15 amino acids. The ends lost 8 bases at V and 5 bases at J; junction bases unmatched: 6. The DNA for the CDR3 is TGTGCCAGCGGGCGACTAGCGGGAGGGTTAGATACGCAGTATTTT. This translates into CASGRLAGGLDTQYF.